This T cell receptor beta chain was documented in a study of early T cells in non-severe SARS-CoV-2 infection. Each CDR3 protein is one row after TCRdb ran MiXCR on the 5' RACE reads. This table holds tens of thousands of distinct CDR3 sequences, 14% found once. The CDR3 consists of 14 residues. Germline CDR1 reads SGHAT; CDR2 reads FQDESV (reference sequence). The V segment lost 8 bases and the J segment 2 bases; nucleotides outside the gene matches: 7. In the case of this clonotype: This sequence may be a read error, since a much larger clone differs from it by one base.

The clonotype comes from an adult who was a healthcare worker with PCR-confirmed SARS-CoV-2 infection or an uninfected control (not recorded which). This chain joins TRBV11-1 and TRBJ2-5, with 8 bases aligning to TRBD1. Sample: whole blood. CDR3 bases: TGTGCCAGCGGCCACGACAGGGGACAAGAGACCCAGTACTTC. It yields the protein CASGHDRGQETQYF.